The 31 T cell receptor beta chains in this list originate from one sample, sequenced in a study of CD8+ T cells in alopecia areata. Treatment of the sample: oral pan-JAK inhibitor, 5-10 mg twice daily. Isolated RNA was reverse transcribed into cDNA used as the sequencing template. Profiling relied on immunoSEQ multiplex PCR, and the TCRdb table lists in-frame clones only, not all of them. The data hold approximately 280,000 clones, with nearly 60% observed a single time. Specimen: CD4+ T cells sorted from blood, collected at week 24, from a patient treated with tofacitinib. The receptors stem from a human donor with alopecia areata.

The V call is TRBV29-1, the J call TRBJ1-1, with D hard to call. V lost 7 bases to trimming and J lost 0 bases, with 12 bases between them. This CDR3 is 13 amino acids long. Germline values: CDR1 SQVTM, CDR2 ANQGSEA. CDR3 nucleotide sequence: TGCAGCGGGTCGGTTCAGGTGAACACTGAAGCTTTCTTT. This sequence encodes CSGSVQVNTEAFF.

This clone was counted a few times. The V and J genes are TRBV5-1 and TRBJ2-5, with D tentatively TRBD2 (5 bases). V was shortened by 5 bases and J by 1 base, with 12 bases between the two germline ends. The CDR3 length is 14 residues. The V gene's germline CDR1 is SGHRS and CDR2 YFSETQ. CDR3 residues: CASRSGSRQETQYF. CDR3 DNA: TGCGCCAGCAGGAGTGGGAGTCGCCAAGAGACCCAGTACTTC.

This clone turned up a few times. This chain uses TRBV27 with TRBJ1-6; the D gene is possibly TRBD1 (5 bases). Germline lookup yields CDR1 MNHEY and CDR2 SMNVEV (reference sequence). V was trimmed by 7 bases and J by 6 bases, leaving 13 bases between them. The CDR3 extends over 14 amino acids. The CDR3 DNA reads as TGTGCCAGCACCCTAGGGGTATCTAATTCACCCCTCCACTTT. Translation gives CASTLGVSNSPLHF.

V gene TRBV15 combines with J gene TRBJ2-3; no clear D gene. The germline CDR1 and CDR2 sequences are LNHNV and YYDKDF (reference sequence). There are 13 residues in the CDR3. The V end lost 6 bases, the J end lost 0 bases, and 7 bases lay between the germline ends. The CDR3 DNA is TGTGCCACCAGACAGACTAGCACAGATACGCAGTATTTT. Residues: CATRQTSTDTQYF.

This clone was found a few times. This chain uses TRBV29-1 with TRBJ2-7, with D maybe TRBD1 (5 bases). In germline, CDR1 is SQVTM, CDR2 ANQGSEA. The CDR3 is made up of 14 amino acids. V lost 3 bases, J lost 7 bases, and 19 bases lay in between. In DNA form, the CDR3 reads TGCAGCGTTGACCGTGAAATGGGGCTCAGGGAGCAGTACTTC. Amino acids: CSVDREMGLREQYF.

CDR3 DNA: TGTGCCAGCAGCCCACGTCCCGGGACAGGGAATGAGCAGTTCTTC. Translated, it gives CASSPRPGTGNEQFF. This chain connects TRBV7-6 to TRBJ2-1; TRBD1 matches 9 bases. This CDR3 is built from 15 residues. V lost 5 bases, J lost 7 bases, and 9 bases stayed unmatched. Germline lookup yields CDR1 SGHVS and CDR2 FNYEAQ.

The rearrangement uses TRBV23-1 and TRBJ1-5; D is possibly TRBD1 (5 bases). TRBV23-1 is marked as an open reading frame, function uncertain. V was pared by 9 bases and J by 8 bases, with 14 bases between. The CDR3 is 12 residues long. CDR3 sequence: CASRDACEPQHF. In DNA, the CDR3 is TGCGCCAGTCGGGACGCCTGTGAGCCCCAGCATTTT.

The J gene is TRBJ1-1, the V gene TRBV29-1, with D hard to call. The germline V gene encodes CDR1 SQVTM and CDR2 ANQGSEA. V shed 4 bases and J shed 3 bases, with 12 bases lying between them. CDR3 length: 13 residues. The CDR3 DNA reads as TGCAGCGTTGGGGGAATCTTTGACACTGAAGCTTTCTTT. Its translation: CSVGGIFDTEAFF. Complete variable domain (other parts from reference TRBV29-1 and TRBJ1-1): SAVISQKPSRDICQRGTSLTIQCQVDSQVTMMFWYRQQPGQSLTLIATANQGSEATYESGFVIDKFPISRPNLTFSTLTVSNMSPEDSSIYLCSVGGIFDTEAFFGQGTRLTVV.

The chain combines TRBV30 with TRBJ1-6; 7 bases line up with TRBD1. This CDR3 spans 15 amino acids. In germline, CDR1 is GTSNPN, CDR2 SVGIG (reference sequence). The V segment lost 3 bases and the J segment 10 bases; nucleotides outside the gene matches: 12. CDR3 sequence reads: CAWSHIRQGSSPLHF. As DNA, the CDR3 is TGTGCCTGGAGCCACATCCGACAGGGAAGCTCACCCCTCCACTTT.

The chain has TRBV5-1 and TRBJ2-5, with TRBD2 matching over 14 bases. The CDR3 sequence is 17 residues long. Germline V gives CDR1 SGHRS, CDR2 YFSETQ. Trimming removed 4 bases from V and 1 base from J; junction bases left unmatched: 6. CDR3 in amino acids: CASSRTSGGTLQETQYF. In DNA form, the CDR3 reads TGCGCCAGCAGCAGGACTAGCGGGGGGACCCTCCAAGAGACCCAGTACTTC.

The chain links TRBV2 to TRBJ2-5, with D maybe TRBD1 (6 bases). The germline V and J ends were trimmed by 1 base and 3 bases, with 18 bases remaining between them. This CDR3 is built from 17 residues. Germline-derived CDR1 and CDR2 are SNHLY and FYNNEI. The chain's CDR3 is CASSEGEGLRTEETQYF. The CDR3 bases are TGTGCCAGCAGTGAAGGTGAAGGGTTAAGGACAGAAGAGACCCAGTACTTC.

This clone was counted between two and nine times. The chain is built from TRBV10-3 and TRBJ2-1; 7 bases match TRBD2. V was clipped by 5 bases and J by 6 bases; unmatched bases: 4. CDR3 length: 13 residues. Germline V CDR1 and CDR2: ENHRY, SYGVKD. The CDR3 protein is CAISSGAINEQFF. As DNA, the CDR3 is TGTGCCATCAGTAGCGGGGCAATCAATGAGCAGTTCTTC.

The chain uses TRBV30 and TRBJ1-6, with D hard to call. Germline lookup yields CDR1 GTSNPN and CDR2 SVGIG (reference sequence). Trimming left V 2 bases short and J 7 bases short, with 15 bases between. The CDR3 has 15 amino acids. CDR3 sequence: CAWSPSRLANSPLHF. In nucleotides, the CDR3 is TGTGCCTGGAGTCCCTCTCGGCTGGCAAATTCACCCCTCCACTTT.

This clone appeared once. The chain has TRBV7-2 and TRBJ2-2; a weak D match, TRBD1 (6 bases). The CDR3 totals 17 residues. Germline assignment: CDR1 SGHTA and CDR2 FQGNSA. Trimming shortened V by 0 bases and J by 4 bases, and 15 bases separated the two germline ends. The CDR3 loop reads CASSLAPPGHPTGELFF. CDR3 coding DNA: TGTGCCAGCAGCTTAGCGCCCCCGGGACACCCCACCGGGGAGCTGTTTTTT.

This chain joins TRBV7-9 and TRBJ1-1, with D uncertain. Trimming stripped 4 bases from V and 1 base from J, with 7 bases between. Germline V gives CDR1 SEHNR, CDR2 FQNEAQ (reference sequence). The CDR3 has 13 amino acids. CDR3 amino acids: CASSSTSNTEAFF. The DNA of the CDR3 is TGTGCCAGCAGCTCGACTTCGAACACTGAAGCTTTCTTT.

This clone was observed many times. The chain recombines TRBV29-1 with TRBJ2-7; either TRBD1 or TRBD2 may fit D (5 bases each). Trimming took 7 bases from V and 3 from J, leaving 19 bases between them. This CDR3 contains 14 residues. The germline V gene has CDR1 SQVTM and CDR2 ANQGSEA. CDR3 bases: TGCAGCGCCCGAAGAGGGGATAAGGGCTACGAGCAGTACTTC. Residues: CSARRGDKGYEQYF.

J is TRBJ1-1 and V is TRBV30; 10 nucleotides match TRBD1. In germline, CDR1 is GTSNPN, CDR2 SVGIG (reference sequence). This CDR3 contains 14 residues. V gave up 2 bases and J gave up 3 bases; unmatched junction bases: 3. The chain's CDR3 is CAWSIGQGDTEAFF. CDR3 sequence (DNA): TGTGCCTGGAGTATCGGACAGGGGGACACTGAAGCTTTCTTT.

The chain links TRBV13 to TRBJ2-3, with TRBD2 identical over 8 bases. Germline V CDR1 and CDR2: PRHDT, FYEKMQ (reference sequence). The V and J ends lost 2 bases and 4 bases, in that order; junction bases with no gene match: 11. This CDR3 contains 17 residues. The CDR3 spells CASSLRAGGVVADTQYF. DNA of the CDR3: TGTGCCAGCAGCTTACGGGCGGGGGGCGTGGTGGCAGATACGCAGTATTTT. Full variable domain (missing parts from reference TRBV13 and TRBJ2-3): AAGVIQSPRHLIKEKRETATLKCYPIPRHDTVYWYQQGPGQDPQFLISFYEKMQSDKGSIPDRFSAQQFSDYHSELNMSSLELGDSALYFCASSLRAGGVVADTQYFGPGTRLTVL.

J is TRBJ1-6 and V is TRBV7-2; TRBD1 matches 9 bases. CDR1 and CDR2 (germline): SGHTA, FQGNSA. The V segment lost 1 base and the J segment 10 bases; nucleotides outside the gene matches: 8. The CDR3 spans 16 residues. DNA of the CDR3: TGTGCCAGCAGCTTAGAGACAGGGGGAATTGGATCACCCCTCCACTTT. It is translated as CASSLETGGIGSPLHF. The whole variable domain, filled in from reference TRBV7-2 and TRBJ1-6, reads GAGVSQSPSNKVTEKGKDVELRCDPISGHTALYWYRQSLGQGLEFLIYFQGNSAPDKSGLPSDRFSAERTGGSVSTLTIQRTQQEDSAVYLCASSLETGGIGSPLHFGNGTRLTVT.

There are a few counts of this clone. The CDR3 spells CASSQSGVGTDTQYF. The CDR3 DNA follows: TGCGCCAGCAGCCAGAGCGGGGTGGGCACAGATACGCAGTATTTT. The genes are TRBV4-1 and TRBJ2-3; TRBD2 agrees at 7 bases. The length of the CDR3 is 15 residues. V lost 3 bases to trimming and J lost 1 base; unmatched junction nucleotides: 4. Germline-derived CDR1 and CDR2 are MGHRA and YSYEKL.

Comment on this clone: This sample includes further DNA sequences coding for the same CDR3. The rearrangement uses TRBV29-1 and TRBJ2-5; 11 positions match TRBD2. V trimming: 6 bases; J trimming: 2 bases; junction bases outside the gene matches: 2. CDR1 is SQVTM, CDR2 ANQGSEA, per germline. The CDR3 runs to 13 residues. The DNA for the CDR3 is TGCAGCGTATTAGCGGGGGGGCAAGAGACCCAGTACTTC. Translation: CSVLAGGQETQYF.

This chain uses TRBV9 with TRBJ2-5, with 8 bases fitting TRBD2. The CDR3 sequence is 15 residues long. Trimming at V came to 0 bases and at J to 5 bases, leaving 6 bases not matched to a gene. Germline V gene sequence: CDR1 SGDLS, CDR2 YYNGEE. The CDR3 DNA reads TGTGCCAGCAGCGTAGAGCCTAGCGGGTGGGAGACCCAGTACTTC. As protein: CASSVEPSGWETQYF.

Comment on this clone: Germline and junction disagree at one end, which may indicate a read error. The chain links TRBV20-1 to TRBJ1-2; no reliable D call. This CDR3 is built from 11 residues. Germline values: CDR1 DFQATT, CDR2 SNEGSKA (reference sequence). In DNA form, the CDR3 reads TGCAGTGCCAATTCTAATTATGGCTACACCTTC. Translated: CSANSNYGYTF.

The chain joins TRBV27 to TRBJ1-3; D is undetermined. V was trimmed by 9 bases and J by 0 bases, leaving 9 bases between them. CDR1 and CDR2 from the germline V gene are MNHEY and SMNVEV (reference sequence). This CDR3 spans 13 amino acids. DNA for the CDR3: TGTGCCAGTCGACCACCCTCTGGAAACACCATATATTTT. Amino acids: CASRPPSGNTIYF.

Comment on this clone: The sample has other DNA sequences that encode this CDR3 too. This chain uses TRBV29-1 with TRBJ2-7, with TRBD1 as a possible D gene (5 bases). V lost 5 bases and J lost 2, with 13 bases in between. The CDR3 consists of 13 residues. CDR1 is SQVTM, CDR2 ANQGSEA, per germline. CDR3 sequence reads: CSVRRGAAYEQYF. In DNA, the CDR3 is TGCAGCGTTCGAAGGGGCGCTGCCTACGAGCAGTACTTC.

This clone has only a few counts. V gene TRBV7-2 combines with J gene TRBJ2-5; D remains ambiguous. CDR1 and CDR2 (germline): SGHTA, FQGNSA. Trimming left V 5 bases short and J 5 bases short, with 18 bases between. This CDR3 comprises 15 residues. The CDR3 loop reads CASSPRWYAPETQYF. The DNA for the CDR3 is TGTGCCAGCAGCCCGCGATGGTACGCTCCGGAGACCCAGTACTTC.

The chain couples TRBV29-1 to TRBJ2-7, with D possibly TRBD1 on 6 matching bases. Germline assignment: CDR1 SQVTM and CDR2 ANQGSEA. The length of the CDR3 is 13 residues. The CDR3 reads CSGSRGMSYEQYF. The DNA for the CDR3 is TGCAGTGGAAGTAGGGGGATGAGCTACGAGCAGTACTTC.

V and J are TRBV29-1 and TRBJ2-7; D might be TRBD1 or TRBD2, each matching 5 bases. V dropped 7 bases and J dropped 5 bases, with 12 bases sitting between them. The CDR3 totals 11 residues. The germline gives CDR1 SQVTM, CDR2 ANQGSEA. CDR3: CSARWGHEQYF. CDR3 coding DNA: TGCAGCGCTAGGTGGGGACACGAGCAGTACTTC.

V gene TRBV12-5 combines with J gene TRBJ2-2; D might be TRBD1 (6 bases). There are 15 residues in the CDR3. V was shortened by 2 bases and J by 4 bases, with 11 bases between the two germline ends. Germline V gene lookup returns CDR1 LGHNT and CDR2 FRNRAP. CDR3 coding DNA: TGTGCTAGTGGTTTGAGTACAGGGCCCACCGGGGAGCTGTTTTTT. Its protein product is CASGLSTGPTGELFF.

This clone was counted between two and nine times. The V gene is TRBV15, the J gene TRBJ2-5; D might be TRBD2 (5 bases). The V gene lost 5 bases and the J gene lost 4 bases, with 17 bases spanning the gap. Germline V lookup: CDR1 LNHNV, CDR2 YYDKDF (reference sequence). This CDR3 contains 15 residues. CDR3 sequence: CATSSRGRWGETQYF. The CDR3 bases are TGTGCCACCAGCTCAAGAGGGCGGTGGGGAGAGACCCAGTACTTC.

V gene TRBV5-5 combines with J gene TRBJ2-5; 10 nucleotides line up with TRBD2. The length of the CDR3 is 14 residues. V lost 4 bases and J lost 5; bases outside the gene matches: 5. The germline V gene has CDR1 SGHKS and CDR2 YYEKEE (reference sequence). CDR3 nucleotides: TGTGCCAGCAGCGAAGCGGGGGGGCGGGAGACCCAGTACTTC. As protein: CASSEAGGRETQYF.